This is a list of T cell receptor beta chains from one sample in a study of blood T cells in healthy people across ages. Via MiXCR, TCRdb re-called the 5' RACE reads, giving one row per CDR3 protein. The data contain more than 800,000 distinct CDR3 sequences, more than 25% of them seen just once; the ten biggest clones take up 17%. Material: blood. These receptors all stem from a woman at least 80 years old in good health. Each CDR3 is given with its conserved first and last residue. Fields, in order: V gene, clone size, D gene, J gene, CDR3 protein, CDR3 DNA. The D gene is left open where the match is weak. A row's size may be missing; if present it is once, few, many or a size class.

TRBV2	many	-	TRBJ2-3	CASKRTETTDTQYF	TGTGCCAGCAAACGGACAGAGACTACAGATACGCAGTATTTT
TRBV6-2/TRBV6-3	-	TRBD1	TRBJ1-5	CASSYAGQGRNQPQHF	TGTGCCAGCAGTTACGCAGGACAGGGGAGAAATCAGCCCCAGCATTTT
TRBV6-5	many	-	TRBJ2-1	CASKIGGGDEQFF	TGTGCCAGCAAGATTGGAGGGGGCGATGAGCAGTTCTTC
TRBV19	few	-	TRBJ1-2	CASSTDLGRPYGYTF	TGTGCCAGTAGTACCGATCTTGGACGGCCCTATGGCTACACCTTC
TRBV12-3/TRBV12-4	many	-	TRBJ2-7	CASSLWGVGASYEQYF	TGTGCCAGCAGTCTCTGGGGGGTAGGTGCCAGCTACGAGCAGTACTTC
TRBV7-2	-	-	TRBJ2-2	CASSIGPVGTGELFF	TGTGCCAGCAGCATCGGCCCTGTGGGAACCGGGGAGCTGTTTTTT
TRBV6-2/TRBV6-3	-	-	TRBJ2-2	CASTARGANTGELFF	TGTGCCAGCACCGCTCGGGGGGCCAACACCGGGGAGCTGTTTTTT
TRBV20-1	many	-	TRBJ1-4	CSARDRQGRGEKLFF	TGCAGTGCTAGAGATCGTCAGGGTCGCGGTGAAAAACTGTTTTTT
TRBV2	many	-	TRBJ1-5	CASNQRDSNQPQHF	TGTGCCAGCAATCAAAGGGACAGCAATCAGCCCCAGCATTTT
TRBV12-3/TRBV12-4	few	TRBD1	TRBJ2-2	CAVGQGAGGELFF	TGTGCCGTAGGACAGGGGGCCGGCGGGGAGCTGTTTTTT
TRBV3-1	-	-	TRBJ1-5	CASSQGGQGYQPQHF	TGTGCCAGCAGCCAAGGAGGCCAGGGATACCAGCCCCAGCATTTT
TRBV9	many	TRBD2	TRBJ2-5	CASSRTTSGEHPGTQYF	TGTGCCAGCAGCCGAACGACTAGCGGGGAACATCCGGGGACCCAGTACTTC
TRBV10-3	-	-	TRBJ1-1	CAIRDGSEAFF	TGTGCCATCAGGGACGGATCTGAAGCTTTCTTT
TRBV28	few	TRBD1	TRBJ1-4	CASSFGGTGGEKLFF	TGTGCCAGCAGTTTTGGGGGGACAGGAGGTGAAAAACTGTTTTTT
TRBV15	few	TRBD2	TRBJ2-1	CATSRGDEQFF	TGTGCCACCAGCCGGGGGGATGAGCAGTTCTTC
TRBV7-2	few	-	TRBJ1-1	CASTMDSLNTEAFF	TGTGCCAGCACCATGGACAGCTTGAACACTGAAGCTTTCTTT
TRBV20-1	-	-	TRBJ2-7	CSASAGLGLSYEQYF	TGCAGTGCTAGTGCCGGGTTAGGCTTGTCCTACGAGCAGTACTTC
TRBV20-1	many	-	TRBJ2-3	CSAPKGGNTDTQYF	TGCAGTGCCCCGAAGGGGGGGAACACAGATACGCAGTATTTT
TRBV15	many	-	TRBJ1-5	CATSSARTANQPQHF	TGTGCCACCAGCAGTGCCCGGACGGCAAATCAGCCCCAGCATTTT
TRBV24-1	many	-	TRBJ2-1	CATSDAAFGQGGYNEQFF	TGTGCCACCAGTGACGCAGCTTTCGGCCAGGGGGGATACAATGAGCAGTTCTTC
TRBV10-3	-	-	TRBJ1-1	CAISESPPGDNTEAFF	TGTGCCATCAGTGAGTCCCCTCCCGGGGATAACACTGAAGCTTTCTTT
TRBV6-2/TRBV6-3	-	-	TRBJ1-1	CASSYGGHGNTEAFF	TGTGCCAGCAGTTACGGAGGACATGGGAACACTGAAGCTTTCTTT
TRBV11-1	-	-	TRBJ2-5	CVSRPTEKETQYF	TGTGTTAGCCGGCCGACAGAAAAAGAGACCCAGTACTTC
TRBV15	many	-	TRBJ2-5	CATSSQGRMETQYF	TGTGCCACCAGCAGTCAGGGGAGGATGGAGACCCAGTACTTC
TRBV15	many	-	TRBJ1-1	CATSREGRREAFF	TGTGCCACCAGCAGAGAGGGCAGGCGTGAAGCTTTCTTT
TRBV7-2	-	-	TRBJ2-3	CAGSPKVRGGDTQYF	TGTGCCGGCAGCCCAAAGGTCAGGGGGGGGGATACGCAGTATTTT
TRBV6-5	many	-	TRBJ2-5	CASSYRAPETQYF	TGTGCCAGCAGTTACAGGGCTCCAGAGACCCAGTACTTC
TRBV12-3/TRBV12-4	many	-	TRBJ2-2	CASSRDTHTGELFF	TGTGCCAGCAGTAGGGACACCCACACCGGGGAGCTGTTTTTT
TRBV5-1	-	TRBD2	TRBJ2-1	CASSTGLAGGPQETQFF	TGCGCCAGCAGCACGGGACTAGCGGGGGGTCCTCAAGAGACCCAGTTCTTC
TRBV6-5	few	TRBD1	TRBJ1-6	CASSLLGFDRGQSPPHF	TGTGCCAGCAGTCTACTGGGTTTTGACAGGGGACAGTCACCCCCCCACTTT
TRBV6-1	-	-	TRBJ1-5	CASSAYTTSNQPQHF	TGTGCCAGCAGTGCTTATACTACTAGCAATCAGCCCCAGCATTTT
TRBV18	-	-	TRBJ1-2	CASSPPSSNYGYTF	TGTGCCAGCTCACCACCGTCCAGTAACTATGGCTACACCTTC
TRBV25-1	-	TRBD2	TRBJ2-1	CASGAGLEQFF	TGTGCCAGTGGAGCGGGGCTTGAGCAGTTCTTC
TRBV2	-	-	TRBJ1-2	CASEVSVSMANYGYTF	TGTGCCAGCGAAGTTTCCGTCTCAATGGCTAACTATGGCTACACCTTC
TRBV27	many	TRBD1	TRBJ1-5	CASSKDRDQPQHF	TGTGCCAGCAGTAAAGACAGGGATCAGCCCCAGCATTTT
TRBV2	-	TRBD1	TRBJ1-6	CASASRGSNSPLHF	TGTGCCAGCGCGTCCAGGGGGTCTAATTCACCCCTCCACTTT
TRBV7-2	-	-	TRBJ1-1	CASSQPGAGQFSMNTEAFF	TGTGCCAGCAGCCAACCTGGTGCTGGACAGTTCAGCATGAACACTGAAGCTTTCTTT
TRBV20-1	-	TRBD2	TRBJ2-3	CSADPSSGGGVVDTQYF	TGCAGTGCTGACCCCTCTAGCGGGGGGGGCGTTGTGGATACGCAGTATTTT
TRBV5-1	many	TRBD1	TRBJ2-1	CASSPRTGADEQFF	TGCGCCAGCAGCCCAAGGACAGGGGCCGATGAGCAGTTCTTC
TRBV27	few	-	TRBJ1-1	CASTSLGRMNTEAFF	TGTGCCAGCACTTCACTAGGGAGAATGAACACTGAAGCTTTCTTT
TRBV6-6	many	-	TRBJ2-5	CASSYSGASQETQYF	TGTGCCAGCAGTTACTCGGGAGCCTCCCAAGAGACCCAGTACTTC
TRBV11-2	few	-	TRBJ1-4	CASSLETGIMEKLFF	TGTGCCAGCAGCTTAGAGACAGGCATTATGGAAAAACTGTTTTTT
TRBV4-3	-	-	TRBJ2-1	CTSSQGRFSYNEQFF	TGCACCAGCAGCCAAGGACGGTTCTCCTACAATGAGCAGTTCTTC
TRBV11-3	many	-	TRBJ2-4	CASSSSRGISKNIQYF	TGTGCCAGCAGCTCCTCCCGTGGTATATCCAAAAACATTCAGTACTTC
TRBV15	-	-	TRBJ2-1	CATSRVLYNEQFF	TGTGCCACCAGCAGAGTCCTATACAATGAGCAGTTCTTC
TRBV7-9	many	-	TRBJ2-7	CASSVTGAGEQYF	TGTGCCAGCAGCGTAACAGGGGCGGGGGAGCAGTACTTC